These T cell receptor beta chains were read from a single sample in a study of cytomegalovirus exposure and HLA in healthy donors. Some clones are missing from TCRdb's copy, which holds only in-frame ones; the method was immunoSEQ multiplex PCR. The table for this sample gives around 150,000 clones. The sequenced material came from PBMCs. Receptors originate from a man aged 30-40 years in good health and CMV-seronegative. Both conserved end residues are part of each CDR3. D genes are given only for firm matches.

>TRBV7-9|TRBJ1-1|TRBD1
TGTGCCAGCAGCTCCTGGACAGGAGAAGCTTTCTTT
CASSSWTGEAFF
>TRBV2|TRBJ2-7|TRBD1
TGTGCCAGCAGTCCGGACAGGGGCGAGCAGTACTTC
CASSPDRGEQYF
>TRBV18|TRBJ1-5|TRBD1
TGTGCCAGCTCAGGACAGGGGGCGGGTCAGCCCCAGCATTTT
CASSGQGAGQPQHF
>TRBV6-5|TRBJ1-2|-
TGTGCCAGCAGCTCCAGGAGGCGGCAGGACTATGGCTACACCTTC
CASSSRRRQDYGYTF
>TRBV6-1|TRBJ2-2|-
TGTGCCAGCACCTTACTAACTAACACCGGGGAGCTGTTTTTT
CASTLLTNTGELFF
>TRBV28|TRBJ2-7|-
TGTGCCAGCAGTTCAGAGGCGGGACAGAACTCCTACGAGCAGTACTTC
CASSSEAGQNSYEQYF
>TRBV11-2|TRBJ1-3|TRBD1
TGTGCCAGCAGCCCCGGACAGGGTGGCAGCTCTGGAAACACCATATATTTT
CASSPGQGGSSGNTIYF
>TRBV30|TRBJ1-3|TRBD1
TGTGCCTCCGGACAGGGGTTCTCTGGAAACACCATATATTTT
CASGQGFSGNTIYF
>TRBV10-3|TRBJ2-3|-
TGTGCCATCAGTGACGGAGGGATCACAGATACGCAGTATTTT
CAISDGGITDTQYF
>TRBV6-5|TRBJ1-4|-
TGTGCCAGCAGTCCTCGGACAGCCGGCGAAAAACTGTTTTTT
CASSPRTAGEKLFF
>TRBV18|TRBJ1-5|TRBD1
TGTGCCAGCTCACGGGACAGTGCAACGCAGCCCCAGCATTTT
CASSRDSATQPQHF
>TRBV13|TRBJ1-4|-
TGTGCCAGCAGCTTAGCCCCCGATGAAAAACTGTTTTTT
CASSLAPDEKLFF
>TRBV5-1|TRBJ1-4|TRBD1
TGCGCCAGCAGTTTCGGGACAGGTCGGAATGAAAAACTGTTTTTT
CASSFGTGRNEKLFF
>TRBV10-3|TRBJ1-1|-
TGTGCCATCAGTGCTTTCGGGGAGACTGAAGCTTTCTTT
CAISAFGETEAFF
>TRBV11-3|TRBJ2-2|-
TGTGCCAGCAGCTTAGAACTAAACCCGGACACCGGGGAGCTGTTTTTT
CASSLELNPDTGELFF
>TRBV7-8|TRBJ2-2|TRBD1
TGTGCCAGCAGCTCACAGGGGGGCACCGGGGAGCTGTTTTTT
CASSSQGGTGELFF
>TRBV5-1|TRBJ1-2|-
TGCGCCAGCAGCTTAGGGCAGGGAATCTATGGCTACACCTTC
CASSLGQGIYGYTF
>TRBV18|TRBJ1-1|-
TGTGCCAGCTCACGGCGGGGCACCAAAAGGGTTACTGAAGCTTTCTTT
CASSRRGTKRVTEAFF
>TRBV14|TRBJ2-7|TRBD1
TGTGCCAGCACCGGACAGGGTTCAGGCGAGCAGTACTTC
CASTGQGSGEQYF
>TRBV7-9|TRBJ2-5|TRBD2
TGTGCCAGCAGCTCTAGCGGTAAAGAGACCCAGTACTTC
CASSSSGKETQYF
>TRBV11-2|TRBJ1-2|-
TGTGCCAGCAGCTTAGGAGGGAGAGGCTACACCTTC
CASSLGGRGYTF
>TRBV5-5|TRBJ2-4|TRBD1
TGTGCCAGCAGCTTGTGGTGGGACAGAGCCAAAAACATTCAGTACTTC
CASSLWWDRAKNIQYF
>TRBV2|TRBJ2-3|-
TGTGCCAGCACTTACGCGAGAAGCACAGATACGCAGTATTTT
CASTYARSTDTQYF
>TRBV28|TRBJ2-3|TRBD2
TGTGCCAGCAGTTTCCTTGCCGTAGCGGGAGCGGGCACAGATACGCAGTATTTT
CASSFLAVAGAGTDTQYF
>TRBV4-1|TRBJ1-2|TRBD1
TGCGCCAGCAGCCAAGTGATAGGGGGCGTCTATGGCTACACCTTC
CASSQVIGGVYGYTF
>TRBV7-2|TRBJ1-2|-
TGTGCCAGCAGCTTAGTCCGGGGAGGCTACACCTTC
CASSLVRGGYTF
>TRBV5-5|TRBJ2-5|-
TGTGCCAGCAGCTTAACAGGGTACCAAGAGACCCAGTACTTC
CASSLTGYQETQYF
>TRBV18|TRBJ2-7|TRBD2
TGTGCCAGCTCACCACCGTTCGGGGGGTCGAGCGGGGGTTACGAGCAGTACTTC
CASSPPFGGSSGGYEQYF
>TRBV7-3|TRBJ2-7|-
TGTGCCAGCTCGGCAGGAAGCTCCTACGAGCAGTACTTC
CASSAGSSYEQYF
>TRBV27|TRBJ2-7|-
TGTGCCAGCAGTCCCTGGACAGTCCCTCGCGAGCAGTACTTC
CASSPWTVPREQYF
>TRBV7-2|TRBJ1-5|-
TGTGCCAGCAGCTCCTATCAGGCAGGGGAATTTCAGCCCCAGCATTTT
CASSSYQAGEFQPQHF
>TRBV13|TRBJ1-3|TRBD1
TGTGCCAGCACCCCCGGGACAGGAGGATCTCTCTCTGGAAACACCATATATTTT
CASTPGTGGSLSGNTIYF
>TRBV29-1|TRBJ2-3|TRBD2
TGCAGCGTTGAAGCCCGGGAGGCCTCCACAGATACGCAGTATTTT
CSVEAREASTDTQYF
>TRBV5-1|TRBJ2-1|TRBD2
TGCGCCAGCAGCTTGGACAGCGGGAGGAATGAGCAGTTCTTC
CASSLDSGRNEQFF
>TRBV15|TRBJ1-1|TRBD1
TGTGCCACCAGCACACGTGGGACAGGGGTTGAAGCTTTCTTT
CATSTRGTGVEAFF
>TRBV29-1|TRBJ2-7|-
TGCAGCGTCTCCGGCGGGCCCTACGAGCAGTACTTC
CSVSGGPYEQYF
>TRBV5-4|TRBJ1-2|-
TGTGCCAGCAGCTTCGGGGAGAATTATGGCTACACCTTC
CASSFGENYGYTF
>TRBV18|TRBJ1-1|-
TGTGCCAGCTCACCCCAGGTGAACACTGAAGCTTTCTTT
CASSPQVNTEAFF
>TRBV5-4|TRBJ2-7|TRBD1
TGTGCCAGCAGCTCCACAGGGGTAGGTCCCGAGCAGTACTTC
CASSSTGVGPEQYF
>TRBV19|TRBJ1-1|TRBD1
TGTGCCAGTAGTATCGACAGGGCCAGGGAAGCTTTCTTT
CASSIDRAREAFF